The 27 T cell receptor beta chains in this list originate from one sample, sequenced in a study of CD8 T cells in cerebrospinal fluid in Alzheimer's disease. From its re-call of the 10x single-cell sequencing reads, TCRdb lists each CDR3 protein once, without DNA. This sample lists about 1,200 distinct CDR3 sequences; its ten largest clones have less than 10%. Sequencing was done on a sample of cerebrospinal fluid. The origin of the receptors is a human donor with Alzheimer's disease.

This clonotype is identified as large (0.1 to 1%) from frequency. The V and J genes are TRBV14 and TRBJ2-7; TCRdb's D gene call, TRBD1, goes unchecked for lack of DNA. CDR3 length: 15 residues. Germline V CDR1 and CDR2: SGHDN, FVKESK. The CDR3 reads CASSQFSGQGYEQYF.

Its frequency marks this clonotype as medium-sized. The chain employs TRBV7-6 and TRBJ2-2; the TRBD1 assignment by TCRdb is unverifiable without DNA. The germline CDR1 and CDR2 sequences are SGHVS and FNYEAQ. The CDR3 totals 18 residues. The CDR3 spells CASSLAAGQGDKAGELFF. Filled out from reference TRBV7-6 and TRBJ2-2, the complete variable domain reads GAGVSQSPRYKVTKRGQDVALRCDPISGHVSLYWYRQALGQGPEFLTYFNYEAQQDKSGLPNDRFSAERPEGSISTLTIQRTEQRDSAMYRCASSLAAGQGDKAGELFFGEGSRLTVL.

The gene calls are TRBV6-6 and TRBJ1-1; the D call from TCRdb, TRBD1, cannot be confirmed without DNA. The germline gives CDR1 MNHNY, CDR2 SVGAGI (reference sequence). The CDR3 is 18 residues long. CDR3 amino acids: CASSYSTRDRTVNTEAFF.

This clonotype is called medium-sized (0.01 to 0.1%) based on its frequency. The gene calls are TRBV19 and TRBJ2-4; without DNA, the TCRdb call of TRBD1 cannot be checked. Germline CDR1 reads LNHDA; CDR2 reads SQIVND (reference sequence). This CDR3 is built from 15 residues. The CDR3 loop is CASSIGGNPSDIQYF.

Measured by frequency, this clonotype is medium-sized (0.01 to 0.1%). The gene calls are TRBV3-1 and TRBJ2-1. The CDR3 loop spans 13 amino acids. Germline V gene data show CDR1 as LGHDT and CDR2 as YNNKEL (reference sequence). CDR3 region: CASSQVDGYEQFF.

Judged by frequency, this clonotype is large. The V call is TRBV7-9, the J call TRBJ1-5; TCRdb gives TRBD1 as the D gene, but with no DNA this cannot be confirmed. Germline V gene lookup returns CDR1 SEHNR and CDR2 FQNEAQ (reference sequence). The CDR3 contains 15 residues. This CDR3 reads CASSLGPGVNQPQHF.

This clonotype shows up as medium-sized (0.01 to 0.1%) by frequency. The chain combines TRBV5-1 with TRBJ1-1; TCRdb lists TRBD1, though no DNA is available to test this call. The CDR3 totals 13 residues. The germline CDR1 and CDR2 sequences are SGHRS and YFSETQ. The CDR3 loop is CASSRDGSTEAFF.

Judged by frequency, this clonotype is large. The chain has TRBV7-9 and TRBJ2-7; TCRdb reports TRBD1, a call that lacks DNA to check it against. The germline gives CDR1 SEHNR, CDR2 FQNEAQ (reference sequence). The CDR3 runs to 15 residues. The CDR3 sequence: CASSSSLGTVFEQYF. Together with reference TRBV7-9 and TRBJ2-7, the CDR3 gives the full variable domain: DTGVSQNPRHKITKRGQNVTFRCDPISEHNRLYWYRQTLGQGPEFLTYFQNEAQLEKSRLLSDRFSAERPKGSFSTLEIQRTEQGDSAMYLCASSSSLGTVFEQYFGPGTRLTVT.

The chain employs TRBV28 and TRBJ2-3; checking the TCRdb D call of TRBD2 is not possible without DNA. Germline V CDR1 and CDR2: MDHEN, SYDVKM. The CDR3 has 15 amino acids. CDR3 sequence: CASSLFSGGQDTQYF.

Considering frequency, this clonotype is large. The chain joins TRBV5-6 to TRBJ1-5. The germline CDR1 and CDR2 sequences are SGHDT and YYEEEE. This CDR3 spans 14 amino acids. The CDR3 spells CASSLGSNRQPQHF.

This clonotype is medium-sized (0.01 to 0.1%) by frequency. V and J are TRBV5-1 and TRBJ1-6; TCRdb returns TRBD1, unconfirmable since there is no DNA. The CDR3 length is 16 residues. Germline CDR1 and CDR2: SGHRS and YFSETQ. The CDR3 spells CASSLGLGQKNSPLHF.

By frequency, this clonotype registers medium-sized (0.01 to 0.1%). The chain employs TRBV20-1 and TRBJ2-7; TCRdb outputs TRBD2, but without DNA this stays unchecked. The CDR3 runs 17 residues. CDR1 and CDR2 (germline): DFQATT, SNEGSKA (reference sequence). The CDR3 here is CSARARGLAGVTYEQYF.

This clonotype is called large based on its frequency. This sequence joins TRBV12-3 or TRBV12-4 and TRBJ1-3; TCRdb lists TRBD1, though no DNA is available to test this call. This CDR3 has 14 residues. The CDR3 loop reads CASSRTGSGNTIYF.

By frequency, this clonotype registers medium-sized. The chain recombines TRBV6-2 or TRBV6-3 with TRBJ2-5; TCRdb proposes TRBD1, but this gene call is untestable without DNA. This CDR3 contains 15 residues. Germline lookup yields CDR1 MNHEY and CDR2 SVGEGT. The CDR3: CASSSLGQPQETQYF.

This clonotype registers medium-sized by frequency. The chain couples TRBV2 to TRBJ1-5; TCRdb indicates TRBD1, and absent DNA this call remains unverified. Germline V gives CDR1 SNHLY, CDR2 FYNNEI. There are 13 residues in the CDR3. CDR3 protein: CASSRDSNQPQHF. The whole variable domain, filled in from reference TRBV2 and TRBJ1-5, reads EPEVTQTPSHQVTQMGQEVILRCVPISNHLYFYWYRQILGQKVEFLVSFYNNEISEKSEIFDDQFSVERPDGSNFTLKIRSTKLEDSAMYFCASSRDSNQPQHFGDGTRLSIL.

The rearrangement uses TRBV5-4 and TRBJ1-4. CDR3 size: 14 residues. Germline V lookup: CDR1 SGHNT, CDR2 YYREEE (reference sequence). The CDR3 here is CASSRQGMDEKLFF. The whole variable domain, filled in from reference TRBV5-4 and TRBJ1-4, reads ETGVTQSPTHLIKTRGQQVTLRCSSQSGHNTVSWYQQALGQGPQFIFQYYREEENGRGNFPPRFSGLQFPNYSSELNVNALELDDSALYLCASSRQGMDEKLFFGSGTQLSVL.

By frequency, this clonotype is medium-sized. V usage is TRBV6-5 and J usage is TRBJ1-4; the TRBD1 assignment by TCRdb is unverifiable without DNA. The CDR3 has 14 residues. Germline V gene lookup returns CDR1 MNHEY and CDR2 SVGAGI. The CDR3 protein is CASSPQGFAEKLFF.

This clonotype shows up as medium-sized by frequency. This chain connects TRBV12-3 or TRBV12-4 to TRBJ1-1. The CDR3 loop spans 12 amino acids. CDR3 loop: CASSLMTAEAFF.

This clonotype is identified as medium-sized (0.01 to 0.1%) from frequency. The chain uses TRBV29-1 and TRBJ1-3; no DNA is available, so the TRBD1 call from TCRdb remains unchecked. Per the germline V gene, CDR1 is SQVTM and CDR2 is ANQGSEA. The CDR3 contains 12 residues. CDR3: CSVGQGGNTIYF. The full variable domain, completed using reference TRBV29-1 and TRBJ1-3, is SAVISQKPSRDICQRGTSLTIQCQVDSQVTMMFWYRQQPGQSLTLIATANQGSEATYESGFVIDKFPISRPNLTFSTLTVSNMSPEDSSIYLCSVGQGGNTIYFGEGSWLTVV.

The chain joins TRBV2 to TRBJ2-1; TCRdb outputs TRBD1, but without DNA this stays unchecked. The germline gives CDR1 SNHLY, CDR2 FYNNEI. The CDR3 consists of 14 residues. This CDR3 is CASRGGGTLNEQFF. Filled out from reference TRBV2 and TRBJ2-1, the complete variable domain reads EPEVTQTPSHQVTQMGQEVILRCVPISNHLYFYWYRQILGQKVEFLVSFYNNEISEKSEIFDDQFSVERPDGSNFTLKIRSTKLEDSAMYFCASRGGGTLNEQFFGPGTRLTVL.

Measured by frequency, this clonotype is large. The chain recombines TRBV5-5 with TRBJ1-5. Germline V gene lookup returns CDR1 SGHKS and CDR2 YYEKEE (reference sequence). The CDR3 has 13 residues. CDR3 region: CASSLQGSQPQHF.

This clonotype is called medium-sized based on its frequency. This chain uses TRBV7-9 with TRBJ2-7; TCRdb picks TRBD1, but there is no DNA to check that call. Germline V lookup: CDR1 SEHNR, CDR2 FQNEAQ (reference sequence). The CDR3 runs to 14 residues. The CDR3 reads CASSVQGLSYEQYF.

Considering frequency, this clonotype is medium-sized. The chain carries TRBV6-6 and TRBJ1-3; with no DNA, the TCRdb D assignment of TRBD1 cannot be verified. The CDR3 contains 15 residues. Germline V gene lookup returns CDR1 MNHNY and CDR2 SVGAGI (reference sequence). CDR3 region: CASSYSGTGGNTIYF.

In terms of frequency, this clonotype is medium-sized. This chain joins TRBV25-1 and TRBJ2-7; the D gene TCRdb calls, TRBD1, cannot be checked with no DNA. CDR1 is MGHDK and CDR2 is SYGVNS in the germline V gene. There are 12 residues in the CDR3. The CDR3 here is CASSAWTAEQYF.

Its frequency marks this clonotype as large. This rearrangement joins TRBV20-1 to TRBJ2-3; absent DNA, TCRdb's TRBD1 call cannot be checked. From germline, CDR1 is DFQATT and CDR2 SNEGSKA (reference sequence). The CDR3 length is 15 residues. The CDR3 loop is CSAPPPRQGSDTQYF.

This clonotype is called medium-sized based on its frequency. The chain uses TRBV7-9 and TRBJ1-2; the D gene TCRdb calls, TRBD1, cannot be checked with no DNA. This CDR3 region has 14 residues. In germline, CDR1 is SEHNR, CDR2 FQNEAQ (reference sequence). The CDR3 reads CASSFTRGSYGYTF.

This clonotype is identified as large from frequency. The chain joins TRBV10-3 to TRBJ2-3. CDR3 size: 16 residues. Germline CDR1 ENHRY, CDR2 SYGVKD. CDR3 region: CAISDSTRGGTDTQYF.